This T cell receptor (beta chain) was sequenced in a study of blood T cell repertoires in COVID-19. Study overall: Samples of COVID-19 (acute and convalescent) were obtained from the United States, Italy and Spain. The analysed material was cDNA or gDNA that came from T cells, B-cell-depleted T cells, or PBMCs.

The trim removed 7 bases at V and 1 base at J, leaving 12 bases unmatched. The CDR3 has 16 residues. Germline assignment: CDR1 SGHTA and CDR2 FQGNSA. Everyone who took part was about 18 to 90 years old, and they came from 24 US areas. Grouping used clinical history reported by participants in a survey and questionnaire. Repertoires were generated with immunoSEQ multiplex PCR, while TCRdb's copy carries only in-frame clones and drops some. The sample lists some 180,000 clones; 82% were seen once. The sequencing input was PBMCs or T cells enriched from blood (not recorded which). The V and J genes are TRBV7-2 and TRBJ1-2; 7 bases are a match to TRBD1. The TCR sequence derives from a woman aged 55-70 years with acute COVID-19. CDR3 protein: CASTVGQSLYNYGYTF. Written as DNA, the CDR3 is TGTGCCAGCACCGTGGGACAGAGCCTTTATAACTATGGCTACACCTTC.